The rows below give T cell receptor beta chains drawn from one sample of a study of blood T cell repertoires in COVID-19. Generated by immunoSEQ multiplex PCR, the TCRdb table keeps only in-frame clones and is missing some. Of approximately 60,000 clones detected, about 85% appear once; the ten largest clones hold approximately 3.5%. The sequencing sample was made of peripheral blood. These receptors came from a woman of 80 years or more with acute or convalescent COVID-19. Each CDR3 is given with its conserved first and last residue. A D gene is named only where the DNA matches it firmly. For some rows the clone size is stated as once, few or many, or as a class when expanded; others skip it.

J gene: TRBJ2-2; D gene: TRBD2; clone size: once; CDR3 length: 19; V gene: TRBV4-3; CDR3 DNA: TGCGCCAGCAGCCTCTTCCTAACGACTAGCGGGGGCTACACCGGGGAGCTGTTTTTT; CDR3 protein: CASSLFLTTSGGYTGELFF
J gene: TRBJ2-7; D gene: .; clone size: once; CDR3 length: 14; V gene: TRBV27; CDR3 DNA: TGTGCCAGCCGAACGTCAGGGCTGACCTACGAGCAGTACTTC; CDR3 protein: CASRTSGLTYEQYF
J gene: TRBJ1-4; D gene: .; clone size: .; CDR3 length: 13; V gene: TRBV30; CDR3 DNA: TGTGCCTGGAGTGTACGCCGGGGTGAAAAACTGTTTTTT; CDR3 protein: CAWSVRRGEKLFF
J gene: TRBJ2-1; D gene: TRBD1; clone size: .; CDR3 length: 12; V gene: TRBV15; CDR3 DNA: TGTGCCACCGGTGAACAGGGGTATGAGCAGTTCTTC; CDR3 protein: CATGEQGYEQFF
J gene: TRBJ2-7; D gene: TRBD2; clone size: .; CDR3 length: 14; V gene: TRBV7-2; CDR3 DNA: TGTGCCAGCAGCTTCTCGGGGGGGTCCTACGAGCAGTACTTC; CDR3 protein: CASSFSGGSYEQYF
J gene: TRBJ2-1; D gene: TRBD2; clone size: .; CDR3 length: 16; V gene: TRBV5-6; CDR3 DNA: TGTGCCAGCAGCTTGGGGGGGACTAGGTCCTACAATGAGCAGTTCTTC; CDR3 protein: CASSLGGTRSYNEQFF
J gene: TRBJ2-1; D gene: TRBD2; clone size: .; CDR3 length: 17; V gene: TRBV3-1/TRBV3-2; CDR3 DNA: TGTGCCAGCAGCCAAGATCTAGGAGCGGGGGGGTCATATGAGCAGTTCTTC; CDR3 protein: CASSQDLGAGGSYEQFF
J gene: TRBJ2-7; D gene: .; clone size: .; CDR3 length: 13; V gene: TRBV2; CDR3 DNA: TGTGCCAGCTCCAACAGTCCTACGGCCGAGCAGTACTTC; CDR3 protein: CASSNSPTAEQYF
J gene: TRBJ2-5; D gene: TRBD1; clone size: .; CDR3 length: 16; V gene: TRBV5-1; CDR3 DNA: TGCGCCAGCTTGCCCAGCGGGGACAGGGGGACGGAGACCCAGTACTTC; CDR3 protein: CASLPSGDRGTETQYF
J gene: TRBJ2-2; D gene: TRBD1; clone size: few; CDR3 length: 13; V gene: TRBV30; CDR3 DNA: TGTGCCTGGAGTAGACAGGGGGCCGGGGAGCTGTTTTTT; CDR3 protein: CAWSRQGAGELFF
J gene: TRBJ2-7; D gene: TRBD2; clone size: .; CDR3 length: 14; V gene: TRBV2; CDR3 DNA: TGTGCCAGCACCGGGACTAGCGGGGGTTACGAGCAGTACTTC; CDR3 protein: CASTGTSGGYEQYF
J gene: TRBJ2-7; D gene: .; clone size: .; CDR3 length: 13; V gene: TRBV27; CDR3 DNA: TGTGCCAGCAGTTTATACAGGGAGTACGAGCAGTACTTC; CDR3 protein: CASSLYREYEQYF
J gene: TRBJ2-7; D gene: TRBD1; clone size: .; CDR3 length: 14; V gene: TRBV12-5; CDR3 DNA: TGTGCTAGTCTCCCGGGACAGGGGTCCTACGAGCAGTACTTC; CDR3 protein: CASLPGQGSYEQYF
J gene: TRBJ2-7; D gene: .; clone size: .; CDR3 length: 13; V gene: TRBV28; CDR3 DNA: TGTGCCAGCAGCCCCGACAGGTACCACGAGCAGTACTTC; CDR3 protein: CASSPDRYHEQYF